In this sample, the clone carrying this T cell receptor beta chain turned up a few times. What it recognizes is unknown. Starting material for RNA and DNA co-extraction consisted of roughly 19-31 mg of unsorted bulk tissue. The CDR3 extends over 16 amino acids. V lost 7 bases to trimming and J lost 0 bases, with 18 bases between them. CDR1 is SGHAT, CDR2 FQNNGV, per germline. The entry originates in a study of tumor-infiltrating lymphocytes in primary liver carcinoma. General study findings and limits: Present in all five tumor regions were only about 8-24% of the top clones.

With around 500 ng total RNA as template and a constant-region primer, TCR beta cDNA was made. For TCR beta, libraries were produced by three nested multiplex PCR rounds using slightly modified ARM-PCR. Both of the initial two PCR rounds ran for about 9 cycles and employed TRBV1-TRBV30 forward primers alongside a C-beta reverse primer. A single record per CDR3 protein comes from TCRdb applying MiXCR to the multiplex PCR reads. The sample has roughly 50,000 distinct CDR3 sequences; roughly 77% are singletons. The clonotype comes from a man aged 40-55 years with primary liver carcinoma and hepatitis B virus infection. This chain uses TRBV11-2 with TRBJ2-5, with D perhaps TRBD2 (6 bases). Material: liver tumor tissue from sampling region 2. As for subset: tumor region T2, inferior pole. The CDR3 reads CASKSRDSSHQETQYF. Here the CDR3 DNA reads TGTGCCAGCAAATCCCGGGACTCTTCCCACCAAGAGACCCAGTACTTC.